The 26 T cell receptor beta chains below all came from one sample that was sequenced in a study of cytomegalovirus exposure and HLA in healthy donors. The PCR was carried out with 60 Vbeta primers and 13 Jbeta primers. Clones were sequenced by immunoSEQ multiplex PCR, and TCRdb holds only the in-frame ones, with some missing. Of 150,000 to 200,000 clones in the sample, approximately 73% are singletons; the top ten hold about 2.5%. Material for sequencing was PBMCs. The receptor source for this set is a woman aged 25 to 39 in good health and CMV-seropositive.

The chain employs TRBV13 and TRBJ2-5; 11 positions agree with TRBD2. The CDR3 runs 18 residues. V trimming: 4 bases; J trimming: 5 bases; junction bases outside the gene matches: 15. Germline values: CDR1 PRHDT, CDR2 FYEKMQ (reference sequence). In DNA form, the CDR3 reads TGTGCCAGCAGCTACTCCCTGGGTAGCGGGGGGGTCTGGGAGACCCAGTACTTC. This gives the protein CASSYSLGSGGVWETQYF.

The rearrangement links TRBV9 to TRBJ2-2, with a tentative D call TRBD2 (5 bases). Trimming took 0 bases from V and 0 from J, leaving 9 bases between them. Germline V gene sequence: CDR1 SGDLS, CDR2 YYNGEE. The CDR3 has 16 residues. CDR3: CASSVGGNPNTGELFF. CDR3 DNA sequence: TGTGCCAGCAGCGTAGGAGGGAACCCGAACACCGGGGAGCTGTTTTTT.

This chain links TRBV11-3 with TRBJ2-5; 7 positions agree with TRBD1. The J call may be faulty, since TRBJ2-7 better matches the DNA end. The CDR3 length is 14 residues. The germline CDR1 and CDR2 sequences are SGHNT and YENEEA. The CDR3 nucleotides read TGTGCCAGCAGCCCACCGACAGGGATCTACGAGCAGTACTTC. Translating it yields CASSPPTGIYEQYF.

This clone was seen a handful of times. This sequence joins TRBV19 and TRBJ1-5, with D hard to call. This CDR3 region has 15 residues. Germline lookup yields CDR1 LNHDA and CDR2 SQIVND (reference sequence). The V gene lost 9 bases and the J gene lost 2 bases, with 17 bases spanning the gap. CDR3 loop: CASRNVGLRNQPQHF. The CDR3 DNA sequence: TGTGCCAGCCGAAATGTTGGACTTCGCAATCAGCCCCAGCATTTT.

A few counts support this clone. The chain recombines TRBV5-6 with TRBJ2-7; possible D gene TRBD2, 5 bases. This CDR3 contains 12 residues. Germline assignment: CDR1 SGHDT and CDR2 YYEEEE. The ends were cut back, 3 bases at V and 3 bases at J, with 7 bases in the middle. This CDR3 reads CASSSEDYEQYF. DNA for the CDR3: TGTGCCAGCAGCTCGGAGGACTACGAGCAGTACTTC.

The chain links TRBV11-2 to TRBJ1-2; 9 bases line up with TRBD1. There are 16 residues in the CDR3. CDR1 is SGHAT and CDR2 is FQNNGV in the germline V gene. Unmatched junction bases numbered 10, after V lost 5 bases and J lost 3 bases. CDR3 DNA sequence: TGTGCCAGCAGCGGAACCCGGGACAGGGTTGACTATGGCTACACCTTC. Its protein is CASSGTRDRVDYGYTF.

The V gene is TRBV7-2, the J gene TRBJ2-5, with D possibly matching TRBD2 (6 bases). The J call may not be correct, given that the DNA end is closer to TRBJ2-7. The CDR3 sequence is 13 residues long. CDR1 SGHTA and CDR2 FQGNSA come from the germline V gene. CDR3: CASRTGEVYEQYF. In nucleotides, the CDR3 is TGTGCCAGCAGGACGGGGGAGGTCTACGAGCAGTACTTC.

The genes are TRBV5-1 and TRBJ2-5; TRBD2 is a possible D gene (6 bases). Deletions cut 4 bases from V and 4 bases from J, with 17 bases between. The CDR3 extends over 15 amino acids. Germline V gives CDR1 SGHRS, CDR2 YFSETQ. The CDR3 protein is CASSPDARGGETQYF. The CDR3 nucleotides are TGCGCCAGCAGCCCAGACGCCCGGGGAGGAGAGACCCAGTACTTC.

This clone occurred a few times. The chain links TRBV7-9 to TRBJ1-1; D is possibly TRBD1 (6 bases). Germline assignment: CDR1 SEHNR and CDR2 FQNEAQ (reference sequence). CDR3 size: 19 residues. V was pared by 1 base and J by 0 bases, with 21 bases between. CDR3 DNA: TGTGCCAGCAGCTTAGGGGGGAAACAGGGTAGAGGGATGAACACTGAAGCTTTCTTT. Its translation is CASSLGGKQGRGMNTEAFF.

Here the CDR3 DNA reads TGCGCCAGCAGCCAAGCAGGGGGAGCCTACGAGCAGTACTTC. This translates into CASSQAGGAYEQYF. The chain has TRBV4-1 and TRBJ2-7; TRBD1 matches at 7 bases. The CDR3 consists of 14 residues. Germline V CDR1 and CDR2: MGHRA, YSYEKL. V lost 1 base to trimming and J lost 2 bases; unmatched junction nucleotides: 2.

J is TRBJ1-4 and V is TRBV6-1; the D is unclear. Trimming took 4 bases from V and 5 from J, leaving 14 bases between them. The CDR3 loop spans 15 amino acids. Germline loops: CDR1 MNHNS, CDR2 SASEGT. The chain's CDR3 is CASSGLDGENEKLFF. The CDR3 DNA sequence: TGTGCCAGCAGTGGTCTAGACGGGGAGAATGAAAAACTGTTTTTT.

This chain links TRBV5-4 with TRBJ1-1, with D possibly TRBD1 on 5 matching bases. Per the germline V gene, CDR1 is SGHNT and CDR2 is YYREEE (reference sequence). The germline V and J ends were trimmed by 3 bases and 3 bases, with 12 bases remaining between them. CDR3 size: 14 residues. CDR3 sequence: CASSYLGRDTEAFF. The CDR3 DNA sequence: TGTGCCAGCAGCTACTTAGGCAGGGACACTGAAGCTTTCTTT.

The J gene is TRBJ2-1, the V gene TRBV9, with TRBD1 matching over 9 bases. V lost 3 bases and J lost 6; bases outside the gene matches: 10. Per germline, CDR1 SGDLS and CDR2 YYNGEE. CDR3 size: 16 residues. The CDR3: CASSAPQGAYPNEQFF. CDR3 in DNA: TGTGCCAGCAGCGCCCCACAGGGGGCTTACCCCAATGAGCAGTTCTTC.

The CDR3 region has the DNA TGTGCCAGCAGCTTATATTTCTGGTCTGGACAGTACTATGGCTACACCTTC. Translated: CASSLYFWSGQYYGYTF. The rearrangement links TRBV7-9 to TRBJ1-2, with D possibly TRBD1 on 6 matching bases. From germline, CDR1 is SEHNR and CDR2 FQNEAQ (reference sequence). V lost 2 bases, J lost 3 bases, and 19 bases lay in between. The CDR3 length is 17 residues.

This chain joins TRBV28 and TRBJ2-7, with 9 nucleotides matching TRBD1. The CDR3 is 15 amino acids. Trimming at V came to 5 bases and at J to 3 bases, leaving 8 bases not matched to a gene. Germline assignment: CDR1 MDHEN and CDR2 SYDVKM. The DNA of the CDR3 is TGTGCCAGCAGTCCCACAGGGGGCCGTCTCTACGAGCAGTACTTC. Translating gives CASSPTGGRLYEQYF.

The rearrangement links TRBV7-9 to TRBJ2-5; tentative D call: TRBD1 (5 bases). This CDR3 spans 14 amino acids. The V end was cut by 9 bases, the J end by 5 bases, with 19 bases between. CDR1 is SEHNR and CDR2 is FQNEAQ in the germline V gene (reference sequence). CDR3 sequence reads: CASVLQAGQETQYF. Written as DNA, the CDR3 is TGTGCCAGTGTTCTTCAGGCAGGGCAGGAGACCCAGTACTTC.

The chain joins TRBV5-1 to TRBJ2-5; 7 bases match TRBD1. V lost 4 bases and J lost 5; bases outside the gene matches: 5. Germline V CDR1 and CDR2: SGHRS, YFSETQ. The CDR3 has 13 amino acids. DNA for the CDR3: TGCGCCAGCAGCACGCCGGGACAGGAGACCCAGTACTTC. This codes for CASSTPGQETQYF.

CDR3: CATSREGPAQTRNEQFF. The CDR3 coding sequence is TGTGCCACCAGCAGAGAGGGGCCAGCGCAAACCCGCAATGAGCAGTTCTTC. The chain has TRBV15 and TRBJ2-1; possibly TRBD1 for D (5 bases). This CDR3 is built from 17 residues. The V end was cut by 0 bases, the J end by 6 bases, with 18 bases between. From germline, CDR1 is LNHNV and CDR2 YYDKDF (reference sequence).

The chain carries TRBV7-8 and TRBJ2-5, with TRBD2 as a possible D gene (6 bases). Germline CDR1 and CDR2: SGHVS and FQNEAQ. This CDR3 is built from 16 residues. The V and J ends lost 4 bases and 3 bases respectively, with 18 bases between them. The CDR3 loop is CASSSGGVGPEETQYF. The CDR3 DNA follows: TGTGCCAGCAGCTCCGGCGGGGTCGGGCCCGAAGAGACCCAGTACTTC.

V usage is TRBV4-2 and J usage is TRBJ2-2; no clear D gene. Germline V lookup: CDR1 LGHNA, CDR2 YNFKEQ. The CDR3 is made up of 15 amino acids. Between the trimmed V and J ends, which lost 0 bases and 1 base, there was a span of 6 bases. DNA of the CDR3: TGTGCCAGCAGCCAAGAGAAGCTGAACACCGGGGAGCTGTTTTTT. Its protein product is CASSQEKLNTGELFF.

V gene TRBV28 combines with J gene TRBJ2-7, with no clear D. Trimming stripped 7 bases from V and 2 bases from J, with 9 bases between. The CDR3 totals 12 residues. Germline lookup yields CDR1 MDHEN and CDR2 SYDVKM. As DNA, the CDR3 is TGTGCCAGCAAAAAGAGTGCCTACGAGCAGTACTTC. Translated, it gives CASKKSAYEQYF. The entire variable domain, with the rest obtained from reference TRBV28 and TRBJ2-7, is as follows: DVKVTQSSRYLVKRTGEKVFLECVQDMDHENMFWYRQDPGLGLRLIYFSYDVKMKEKGDIPEGYSVSREKKERFSLILESASTNQTSMYLCASKKSAYEQYFGPGTRLTVT.

This sequence joins TRBV5-1 and TRBJ2-2, with a weak D call TRBD1 (6 bases). The CDR3 extends over 15 amino acids. V was pared by 6 bases and J by 0 bases, with 12 bases between. The germline CDR1 and CDR2 sequences are SGHRS and YFSETQ. CDR3 coding DNA: TGCGCCAGCACCGCAGGGGTCTCGAACACCGGGGAGCTGTTTTTT. Translating gives CASTAGVSNTGELFF. The variable domain in full, completed from reference TRBV5-1 and TRBJ2-2, reads KAGVTQTPRYLIKTRGQQVTLSCSPISGHRSVSWYQQTPGQGLQFLFEYFSETQRNKGNFPGRFSGRQFSNSRSEMNVSTLELGDSALYLCASTAGVSNTGELFFGEGSRLTVL.

The rearrangement joins TRBV4-2 to TRBJ2-5; 8 bases are a match to TRBD2. J was trimmed by 2 bases and V by 3 bases; bases with no gene match: 11. The germline CDR1 and CDR2 sequences are LGHNA and YNFKEQ. The CDR3 covers 17 residues. The CDR3 reads CASSQRVAGLIQETQYF. CDR3 DNA sequence: TGTGCCAGCAGCCAGCGGGTAGCGGGGCTAATACAAGAGACCCAGTACTTC.

The V and J genes are TRBV28 and TRBJ2-1; TRBD1 agrees at 8 bases. The V and J ends lost 3 bases and 4 bases, in that order; junction bases with no gene match: 5. CDR1 is MDHEN and CDR2 is SYDVKM in the germline V gene. This CDR3 is 15 amino acids long. The CDR3, as DNA: TGTGCCAGCAGTTTCGGGGACAGGACTTACAATGAGCAGTTCTTC. Protein product: CASSFGDRTYNEQFF.

The genes are TRBV6-5 and TRBJ2-2, with D unresolved. CDR1 is MNHEY and CDR2 is SVGAGI in the germline V gene. V dropped 4 bases and J dropped 8 bases, with 14 bases sitting between them. The CDR3 extends over 14 amino acids. CDR3 sequence reads: CASSWRSLVGELFF. The CDR3 coding sequence is TGTGCCAGCAGTTGGAGAAGTCTGGTAGGGGAGCTGTTTTTT.

The table lists this clone with a few counts. The gene calls are TRBV5-1 and TRBJ1-1; 9 nucleotides align to TRBD1. Germline assignment: CDR1 SGHRS and CDR2 YFSETQ. CDR3 size: 15 residues. V lost 6 bases, J lost 6 bases, and 12 bases stayed unmatched. The CDR3 coding sequence is TGCGCCAGCACCTACGACGGACAGGGGATGGCTGAAGCTTTCTTT. Protein sequence: CASTYDGQGMAEAFF. The variable domain in full, with the rest retrieved from reference TRBV5-1 and TRBJ1-1, is KAGVTQTPRYLIKTRGQQVTLSCSPISGHRSVSWYQQTPGQGLQFLFEYFSETQRNKGNFPGRFSGRQFSNSRSEMNVSTLELGDSALYLCASTYDGQGMAEAFFGQGTRLTVV.